Below, one T cell receptor (beta chain) is given with its context. Its specificity is unknown. The data were obtained in a study of CD8 T cells in Susac syndrome. On the study more broadly: Treatment at blood withdrawal was none, corticosteroids, or intravenous immunoglobulin alone in Susac syndrome patients.

RNA amounts of roughly 0.45 to 1 ug underwent reverse transcription with random hexamers. TCR beta CDR3 was amplified by immunoSEQ multiplex PCR. This amplification extended across 54 Vbeta and 13 Jbeta segments. TCRdb reprocessed the immunoSEQ multiplex PCR reads via MiXCR and lists one record per CDR3 protein. The data contain 160,000 or so distinct CDR3 sequences, approximately 94% of them singletons. CD8+ and CD4+ T cells circulating in blood were sequenced for TCR beta. Trimming took off 6 bases at V and 1 base at J, with 9 bases between the two ends. From germline, CDR1 is SGHAT and CDR2 FQNNGV. The CDR3 is 14 amino acids. Study observations and caveats: The CD4+ T cell repertoires in Susac syndrome were not clonally expanded.

The J gene is TRBJ2-2, the V gene TRBV11-2, with D perhaps matching TRBD1 (6 bases). This clonotype was sampled from a human donor with Susac syndrome. Sample: CD4+ T cells from PBMCs. The CDR3 is CASRSDRNTGELFF. The CDR3 nucleotides are TGTGCCAGCAGATCGGACAGGAACACCGGGGAGCTGTTTTTT.